This paragraph covers one TCR beta chain sequence. This record belongs to a study of control samples from healthy donors and cancer patients. The CDR3 has 14 amino acids. V lost 5 bases to trimming and J lost 2 bases; unmatched junction nucleotides: 4. CDR1 is SNHLY and CDR2 is FYNNEI in the germline V gene. TCRdb's table, derived via immunoSEQ multiplex PCR, lists solely in-frame clones and lacks some. The sample carries about 79,000 clones, more than 85% recorded once. This TCR came from a woman between 40 and 50 years old with lung cancer. Specimen: PBMCs. This chain joins TRBV2 and TRBJ2-3, with TRBD2 identical over 7 bases. The CDR3 here is CASSRTSFTDTQYF. The DNA of the CDR3 is TGTGCCAGCAGTAGGACTAGTTTCACAGATACGCAGTATTTT.